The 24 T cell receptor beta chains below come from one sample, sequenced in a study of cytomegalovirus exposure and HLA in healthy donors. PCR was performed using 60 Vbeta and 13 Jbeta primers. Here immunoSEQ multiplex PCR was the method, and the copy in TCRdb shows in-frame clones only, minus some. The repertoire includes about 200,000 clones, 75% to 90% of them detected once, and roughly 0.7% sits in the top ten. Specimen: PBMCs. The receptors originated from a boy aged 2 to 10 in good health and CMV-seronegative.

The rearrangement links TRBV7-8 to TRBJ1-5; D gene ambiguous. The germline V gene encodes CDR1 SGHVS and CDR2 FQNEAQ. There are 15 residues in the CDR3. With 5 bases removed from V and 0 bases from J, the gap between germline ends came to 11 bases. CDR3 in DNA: TGTGCCAGCAGCCCTGACCGGGTTAGCAATCAGCCCCAGCATTTT. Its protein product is CASSPDRVSNQPQHF.

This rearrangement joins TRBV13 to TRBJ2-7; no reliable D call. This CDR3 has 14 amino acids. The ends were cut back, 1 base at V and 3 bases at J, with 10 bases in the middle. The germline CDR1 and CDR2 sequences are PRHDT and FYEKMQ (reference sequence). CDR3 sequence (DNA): TGTGCCAGCAGCTTAGCTTCACAGAACTACGAGCAGTACTTC. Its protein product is CASSLASQNYEQYF.

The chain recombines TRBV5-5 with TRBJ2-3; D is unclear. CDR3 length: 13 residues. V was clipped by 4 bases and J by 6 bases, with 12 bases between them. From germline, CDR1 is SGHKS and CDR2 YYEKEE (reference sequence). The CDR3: CASSPSAADTQYF. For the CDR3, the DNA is TGTGCCAGCAGCCCCTCGGCAGCGGATACGCAGTATTTT.

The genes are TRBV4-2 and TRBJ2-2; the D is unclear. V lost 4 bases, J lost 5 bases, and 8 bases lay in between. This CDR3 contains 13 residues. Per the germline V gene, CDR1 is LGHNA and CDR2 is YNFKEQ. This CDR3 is CASSRSGTGELFF. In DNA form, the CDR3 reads TGTGCCAGCAGCCGGTCCGGGACCGGGGAGCTGTTTTTT.

Written as DNA, the CDR3 is TGTGCCATCAGTGTGGACAGGGGGTTGTCTGGCTACACCTTC. This encodes CAISVDRGLSGYTF. This chain connects TRBV10-3 to TRBJ1-2, with 10 bases that match TRBD1. Germline CDR1 is ENHRY and CDR2 is SYGVKD. The ends lost 4 bases at V and 7 bases at J; junction bases unmatched: 6. The CDR3 runs to 14 residues.

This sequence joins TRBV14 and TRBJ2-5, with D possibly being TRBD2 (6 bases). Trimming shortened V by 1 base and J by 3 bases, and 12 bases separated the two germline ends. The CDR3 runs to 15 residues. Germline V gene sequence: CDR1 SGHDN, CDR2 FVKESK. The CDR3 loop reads CASSQVGRRKETQYF. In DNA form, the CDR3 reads TGTGCCAGCAGCCAAGTTGGGAGGAGGAAAGAGACCCAGTACTTC.

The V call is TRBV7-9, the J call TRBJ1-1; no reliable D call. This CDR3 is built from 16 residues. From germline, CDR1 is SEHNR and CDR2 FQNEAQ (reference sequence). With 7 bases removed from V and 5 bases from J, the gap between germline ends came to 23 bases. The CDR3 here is CASTLGGVRERTEAFF. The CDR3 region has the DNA TGTGCCAGCACCTTGGGCGGGGTGAGGGAGCGAACTGAAGCTTTCTTT.

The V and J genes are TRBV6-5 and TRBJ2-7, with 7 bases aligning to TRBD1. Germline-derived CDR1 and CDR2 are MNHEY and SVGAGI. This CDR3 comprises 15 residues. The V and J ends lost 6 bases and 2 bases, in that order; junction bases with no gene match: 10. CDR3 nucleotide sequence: TGTGCCAGCAGCTTTCTCGGGACAGCCGCCTACGAGCAGTACTTC. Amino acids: CASSFLGTAAYEQYF.

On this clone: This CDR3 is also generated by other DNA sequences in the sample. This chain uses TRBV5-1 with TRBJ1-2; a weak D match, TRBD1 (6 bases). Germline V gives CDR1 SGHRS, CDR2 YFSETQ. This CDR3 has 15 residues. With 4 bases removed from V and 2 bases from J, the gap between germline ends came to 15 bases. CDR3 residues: CASSLEAGANYGYTF. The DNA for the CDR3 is TGCGCCAGCAGCCTGGAGGCGGGGGCGAACTATGGCTACACCTTC.

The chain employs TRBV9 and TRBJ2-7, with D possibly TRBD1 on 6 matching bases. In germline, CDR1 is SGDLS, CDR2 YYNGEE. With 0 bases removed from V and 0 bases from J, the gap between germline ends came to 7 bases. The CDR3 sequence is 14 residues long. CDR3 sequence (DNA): TGTGCCAGCAGCGTAGCACAGGGCTCCTACGAGCAGTACTTC. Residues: CASSVAQGSYEQYF.

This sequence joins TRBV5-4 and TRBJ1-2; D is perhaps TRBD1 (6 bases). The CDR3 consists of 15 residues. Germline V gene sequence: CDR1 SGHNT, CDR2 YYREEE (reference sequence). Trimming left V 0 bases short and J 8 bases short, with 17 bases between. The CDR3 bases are TGTGCCAGCAGCTTGGGGGGACACGGCAATAGAGGCTACACCTTC. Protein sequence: CASSLGGHGNRGYTF. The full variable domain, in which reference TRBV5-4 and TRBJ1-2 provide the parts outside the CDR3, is ETGVTQSPTHLIKTRGQQVTLRCSSQSGHNTVSWYQQALGQGPQFIFQYYREEENGRGNFPPRFSGLQFPNYSSELNVNALELDDSALYLCASSLGGHGNRGYTFGSGTRLTVV.

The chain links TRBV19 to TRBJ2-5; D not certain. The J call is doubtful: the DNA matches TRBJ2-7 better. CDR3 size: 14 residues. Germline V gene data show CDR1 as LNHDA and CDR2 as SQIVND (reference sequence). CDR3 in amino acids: CASSIEAYSYEQYF. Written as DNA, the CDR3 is TGTGCCAGTAGTATAGAAGCGTATTCCTACGAGCAGTACTTC.

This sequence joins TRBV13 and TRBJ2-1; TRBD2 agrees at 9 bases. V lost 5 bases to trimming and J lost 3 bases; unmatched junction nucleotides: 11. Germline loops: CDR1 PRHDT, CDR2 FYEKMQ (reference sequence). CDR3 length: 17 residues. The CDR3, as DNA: TGTGCCAGCAGCCCGAGCTTGGGACTAGCTCGCTACAATGAGCAGTTCTTC. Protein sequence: CASSPSLGLARYNEQFF.

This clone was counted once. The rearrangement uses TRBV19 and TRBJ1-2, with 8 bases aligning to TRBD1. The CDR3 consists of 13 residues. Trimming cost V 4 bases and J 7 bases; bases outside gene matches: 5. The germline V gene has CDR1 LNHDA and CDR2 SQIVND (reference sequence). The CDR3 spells CASSTGQGVGYTF. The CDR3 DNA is TGTGCCAGTAGTACAGGACAGGGAGTTGGCTACACCTTC.

CDR3 sequence (DNA): TGCGCCAGCAGCTCCATACGTAGCCAAGAGACCCAGTACTTC. It specifies CASSSIRSQETQYF. V is TRBV5-1 and J is TRBJ2-5, with unresolved D. Trimming stripped 3 bases from V and 1 base from J, with 10 bases between. The length of the CDR3 is 14 residues. Germline assignment: CDR1 SGHRS and CDR2 YFSETQ.

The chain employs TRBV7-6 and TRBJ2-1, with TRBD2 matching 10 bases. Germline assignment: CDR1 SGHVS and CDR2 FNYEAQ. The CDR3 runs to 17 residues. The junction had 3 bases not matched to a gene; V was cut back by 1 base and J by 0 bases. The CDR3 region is CASSLVASGSSYNEQFF. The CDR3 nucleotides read TGTGCCAGCAGCTTAGTTGCTAGCGGGAGCTCCTACAATGAGCAGTTCTTC. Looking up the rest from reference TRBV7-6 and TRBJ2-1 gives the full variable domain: GAGVSQSPRYKVTKRGQDVALRCDPISGHVSLYWYRQALGQGPEFLTYFNYEAQQDKSGLPNDRFSAERPEGSISTLTIQRTEQRDSAMYRCASSLVASGSSYNEQFFGPGTRLTVL.

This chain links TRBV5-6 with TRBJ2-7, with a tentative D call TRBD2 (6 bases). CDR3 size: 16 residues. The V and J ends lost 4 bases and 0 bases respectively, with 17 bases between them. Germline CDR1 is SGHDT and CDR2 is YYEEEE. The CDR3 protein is CASSGWWAGRSYEQYF. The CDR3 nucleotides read TGTGCCAGCAGCGGCTGGTGGGCGGGACGCTCCTACGAGCAGTACTTC.

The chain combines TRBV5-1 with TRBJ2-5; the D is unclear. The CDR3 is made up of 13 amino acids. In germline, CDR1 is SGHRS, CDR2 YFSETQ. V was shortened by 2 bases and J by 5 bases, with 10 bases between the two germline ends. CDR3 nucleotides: TGCGCCAGCAGCTTTGATCTCCAGGAGACCCAGTACTTC. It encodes CASSFDLQETQYF.

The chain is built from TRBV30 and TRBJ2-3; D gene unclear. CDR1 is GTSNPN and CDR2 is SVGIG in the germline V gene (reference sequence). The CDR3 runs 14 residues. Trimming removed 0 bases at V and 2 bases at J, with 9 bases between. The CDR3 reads CAWSVQPHTDTQYF. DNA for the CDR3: TGTGCCTGGAGTGTACAGCCCCACACAGATACGCAGTATTTT.

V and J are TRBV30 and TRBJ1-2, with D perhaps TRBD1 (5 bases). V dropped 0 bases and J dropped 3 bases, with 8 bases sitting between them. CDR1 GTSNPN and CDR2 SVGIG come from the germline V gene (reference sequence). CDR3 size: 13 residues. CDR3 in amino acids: CAWSVGDYYGYTF. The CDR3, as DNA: TGTGCCTGGAGTGTCGGGGACTACTATGGCTACACCTTC.

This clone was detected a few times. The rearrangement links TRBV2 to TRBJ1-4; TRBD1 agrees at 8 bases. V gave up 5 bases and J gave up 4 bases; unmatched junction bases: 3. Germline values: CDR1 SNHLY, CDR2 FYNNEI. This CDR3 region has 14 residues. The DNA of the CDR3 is TGTGCCAGCAGTTGGACAGGGCATAATGAAAAACTGTTTTTT. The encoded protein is CASSWTGHNEKLFF.

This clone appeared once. CDR3 DNA sequence: TGTGCCAGCAGCGCCGCGGAGGGAGCGGGGGGTTTCAGCTCCTACAATGAGCAGTTCTTC. Encoded protein: CASSAAEGAGGFSSYNEQFF. This rearrangement joins TRBV2 to TRBJ2-1; 9 bases are a match to TRBD2. The CDR3 is made up of 20 amino acids. Trimming at V came to 6 bases and at J to 0 bases, leaving 18 bases not matched to a gene. Germline V lookup: CDR1 SNHLY, CDR2 FYNNEI.

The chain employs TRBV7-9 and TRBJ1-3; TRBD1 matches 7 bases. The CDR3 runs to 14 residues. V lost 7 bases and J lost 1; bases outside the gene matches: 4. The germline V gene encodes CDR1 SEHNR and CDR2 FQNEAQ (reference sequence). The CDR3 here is CASTMTGSGNTIYF. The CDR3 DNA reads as TGTGCCAGCACCATGACAGGGTCTGGAAACACCATATATTTT.

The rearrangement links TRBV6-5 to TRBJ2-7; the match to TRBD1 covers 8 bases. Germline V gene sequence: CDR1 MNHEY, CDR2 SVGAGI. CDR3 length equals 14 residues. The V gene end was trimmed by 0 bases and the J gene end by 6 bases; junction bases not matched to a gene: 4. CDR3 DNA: TGTGCCAGCAGTTACTCGATACAGGGGGTCGAGCAGTACTTC. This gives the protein CASSYSIQGVEQYF.